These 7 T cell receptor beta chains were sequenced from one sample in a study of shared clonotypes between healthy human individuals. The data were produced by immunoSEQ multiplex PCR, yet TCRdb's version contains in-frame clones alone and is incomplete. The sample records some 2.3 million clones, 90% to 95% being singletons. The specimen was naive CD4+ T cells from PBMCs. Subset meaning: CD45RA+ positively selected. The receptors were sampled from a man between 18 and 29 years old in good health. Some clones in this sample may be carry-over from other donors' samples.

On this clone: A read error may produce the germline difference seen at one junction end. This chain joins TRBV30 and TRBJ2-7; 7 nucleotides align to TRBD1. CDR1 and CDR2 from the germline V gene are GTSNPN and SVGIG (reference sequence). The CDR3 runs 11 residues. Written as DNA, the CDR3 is TGTGCCTGGAGTGTCGGACAGGATTCAAGGTTC. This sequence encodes CAWSVGQDSRF.

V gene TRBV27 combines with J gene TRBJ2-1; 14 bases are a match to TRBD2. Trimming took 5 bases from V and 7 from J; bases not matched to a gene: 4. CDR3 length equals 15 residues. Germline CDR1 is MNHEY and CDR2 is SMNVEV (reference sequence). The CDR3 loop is CASSRTSGRLNEQFF. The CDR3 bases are TGTGCCAGCAGTCGGACTAGCGGGAGGCTGAATGAGCAGTTCTTC.

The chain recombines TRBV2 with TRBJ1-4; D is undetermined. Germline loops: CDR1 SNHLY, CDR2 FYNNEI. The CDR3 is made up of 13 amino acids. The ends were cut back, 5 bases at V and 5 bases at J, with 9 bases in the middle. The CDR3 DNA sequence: TGTGCCAGCAGTCCCCAGGCGAATGAAAAACTGTTTTTT. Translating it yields CASSPQANEKLFF.

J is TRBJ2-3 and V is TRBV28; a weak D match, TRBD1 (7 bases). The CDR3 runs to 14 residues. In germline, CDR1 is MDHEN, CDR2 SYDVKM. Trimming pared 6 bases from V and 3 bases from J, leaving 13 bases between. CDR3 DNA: TGTGCCAGCAGCCGCGGGACAGAGACAGATACGCAGTATTTT. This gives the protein CASSRGTETDTQYF.

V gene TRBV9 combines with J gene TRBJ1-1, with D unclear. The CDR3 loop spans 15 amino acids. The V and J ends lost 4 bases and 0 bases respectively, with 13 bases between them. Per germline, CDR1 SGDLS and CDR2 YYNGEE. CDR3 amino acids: CASSPPRGVNTEAFF. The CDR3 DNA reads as TGTGCCAGCAGCCCCCCCCGCGGGGTGAACACTGAAGCTTTCTTT. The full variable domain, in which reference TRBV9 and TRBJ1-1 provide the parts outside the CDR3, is DSGVTQTPKHLITATGQRVTLRCSPRSGDLSVYWYQQSLDQGLQFLIQYYNGEERAKGNILERFSAQQFPDLHSELNLSSLELGDSALYFCASSPPRGVNTEAFFGQGTRLTVV.

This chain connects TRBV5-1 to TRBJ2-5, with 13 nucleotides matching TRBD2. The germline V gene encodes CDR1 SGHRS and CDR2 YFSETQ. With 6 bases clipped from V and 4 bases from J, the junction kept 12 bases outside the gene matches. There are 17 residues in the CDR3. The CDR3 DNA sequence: TGCGCCAGCAAAAGAGGGAGGACTAGCGGGAGTGGAGAGACCCAGTACTTC. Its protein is CASKRGRTSGSGETQYF.

CDR3 coding DNA: TGTGCCAGCAGCCCCCAGCCCGGGACAGGGTTAACCCACGAGCAGTACTTC. Protein sequence: CASSPQPGTGLTHEQYF. J is TRBJ2-7 and V is TRBV7-3; 9 bases fit TRBD1. This CDR3 spans 17 amino acids. Trimming removed 5 bases from V and 5 bases from J; junction bases left unmatched: 16. The germline V gene has CDR1 SGHTA and CDR2 FQGTGA.